The 8 T cell receptor beta chains reported below all come from one sample, sequenced in a study of blood T cell repertoires in COVID-19 (dated by TCRdb to the early 2020s). The library was made by the immunoSEQ multiplex PCR assay. What TCRdb holds here is the immuneACCESS table cut down to in-frame rearrangements. Part of the clones is not present; checked against another copy, under half of the missing clones reflect an unresolved V gene, and the others are unexplained. Across this sample there are fewer than 300,000 clones, with about 89% seen only once. Together, the top ten hold roughly 9.8% of the sample. The sample taken for sequencing was peripheral blood. These TCRs come from a man aged 35 to 55 who had recovered from COVID-19.

Concerning this clone: The sample contains more than one DNA sequence encoding this CDR3. V and J are TRBV27 and TRBJ2-7; no definite D call. This CDR3 has 13 amino acids. The germline V gene encodes CDR1 MNHEY and CDR2 SMNVEV (reference sequence). Trimming took off 3 bases at V and 1 base at J, with 7 bases between the two ends. The CDR3 region is CASSLKQSYEQYF. In DNA, the CDR3 is TGTGCCAGCAGTTTGAAACAGTCCTACGAGCAGTACTTC.

The chain uses TRBV5-5 and TRBJ2-1; TRBD2 aligns across 10 bases. Germline assignment: CDR1 SGHKS and CDR2 YYEKEE (reference sequence). This CDR3 is 17 amino acids long. V lost 6 bases and J lost 4; bases outside the gene matches: 13. CDR3 nucleotides: TGTGCCAGCAATTTCTCCCCCGGGACTAGCGCTTACAATGAGCAGTTCTTC. It translates to CASNFSPGTSAYNEQFF. Filled out from reference TRBV5-5 and TRBJ2-1, the complete variable domain reads DAGVTQSPTHLIKTRGQQVTLRCSPISGHKSVSWYQQVLGQGPQFIFQYYEKEERGRGNFPDRFSARQFPNYSSELNVNALLLGDSALYLCASNFSPGTSAYNEQFFGPGTRLTVL.

This clone appeared once. This chain uses TRBV7-9 with TRBJ2-3; the match to TRBD1 covers 9 bases. Germline values: CDR1 SEHNR, CDR2 FQNEAQ (reference sequence). V was clipped by 5 bases and J by 6 bases; unmatched bases: 15. CDR3 length: 17 residues. In DNA form, the CDR3 reads TGTGCCAGCAGCCCGCTGGGGCGACAGGGGGGCTCGGATACGCAGTATTTT. Translating it yields CASSPLGRQGGSDTQYF.

The chain recombines TRBV20-1 with TRBJ2-1; 9 positions match TRBD2. V gave up 3 bases and J gave up 4 bases; unmatched junction bases: 16. The CDR3 runs to 18 residues. In germline, CDR1 is DFQATT, CDR2 SNEGSKA (reference sequence). CDR3 nucleotide sequence: TGCAGTGCTAGTGGGTTAGCGGGAGCCAGAAGAGGATACAATGAGCAGTTCTTC. It translates to CSASGLAGARRGYNEQFF.

The V gene is TRBV12-5, the J gene TRBJ2-7; 9 nucleotides agree with TRBD1. V was pared by 6 bases and J by 6 bases, with 12 bases of the junction left unmatched. The CDR3 totals 15 residues. The germline CDR1 and CDR2 sequences are LGHNT and FRNRAP. The CDR3 loop is CASGVIQGAWSEQYF. DNA for the CDR3: TGTGCTAGTGGCGTGATACAGGGGGCATGGAGCGAGCAGTACTTC. Full variable domain (outside the CDR3, taken from reference TRBV12-5 and TRBJ2-7): DARVTQTPRHKVTEMGQEVTMRCQPILGHNTVFWYRQTMMQGLELLAYFRNRAPLDDSGMPKDRFSAEMPDATLATLKIQPSEPRDSAVYFCASGVIQGAWSEQYFGPGTRLTVT.

The chain joins TRBV27 to TRBJ2-1; 10 positions match TRBD1. Losses at the gene ends were 0 bases for V and 5 bases for J; bases not matched to a gene: 10. CDR3 length: 18 residues. CDR1 and CDR2 from the germline V gene are MNHEY and SMNVEV (reference sequence). CDR3 nucleotide sequence: TGTGCCAGCAGTTTATCCCCCCCGGGACAGGGGTCCCACAATGAGCAGTTCTTC. It is translated as CASSLSPPGQGSHNEQFF.

CDR3 in amino acids: CASSPNRDRAFYTGELFF. The CDR3 coding sequence is TGTGCCAGCAGTCCGAACCGGGACAGGGCCTTCTACACCGGGGAGCTGTTTTTT. The gene calls are TRBV6-6 and TRBJ2-2, with 9 bases lining up with TRBD1. The CDR3 spans 18 residues. V shed 5 bases and J 3 bases; nucleotides not matched to a gene: 13. Germline CDR1 reads MNHNY; CDR2 reads SVGAGI (reference sequence).

The chain joins TRBV7-9 to TRBJ2-7, with TRBD2 as a possible D gene (6 bases). Trimming removed 1 base at V and 2 bases at J, with 9 bases between. The CDR3 runs 14 residues. CDR1 is SEHNR and CDR2 is FQNEAQ in the germline V gene (reference sequence). CDR3 nucleotide sequence: TGTGCCAGCAGCTTAGGGCGGGGACCCTACGAGCAGTACTTC. Amino acids: CASSLGRGPYEQYF. The full variable domain, its missing parts supplied by reference TRBV7-9 and TRBJ2-7, is DTGVSQNPRHKITKRGQNVTFRCDPISEHNRLYWYRQTLGQGPEFLTYFQNEAQLEKSRLLSDRFSAERPKGSFSTLEIQRTEQGDSAMYLCASSLGRGPYEQYFGPGTRLTVT.